This T cell receptor (beta chain) was profiled in a study of beta chain features in type 1 diabetes. General study points: Shorter TCRB CDR3s, moderately but significantly so, marked every one of the four CD4+ subsets in Type 1 diabetes patients.

As to this clone: The antigen remains undetermined.

Stem cell-like memory, regulatory, central memory and naive CD4+ cells were sorted via CD45RO/CCR7/CD25/CD127/CD95/CD27. Of the isolated RNA, all was reverse transcribed, and so the sequenced material was expressed TCRB transcripts. Assay used: immunoSEQ multiplex PCR; TCRdb lists only in-frame clones, some missing. Of approximately 26,000 clones listed, 65% are singletons. This CDR3 has 14 amino acids. Germline V gene data show CDR1 as SQVTM and CDR2 as ANQGSEA. V lost 6 bases, J lost 0 bases, and 12 bases lay in between. Material for sequencing was Tregs from blood. The chain couples TRBV29-1 to TRBJ2-1, with D tentatively TRBD1 (6 bases). The TCR originated in a young woman with type 1 diabetes. The CDR3 sequence is CSVRGGRSYNEQFF. The CDR3 region has the DNA TGCAGCGTCAGGGGTGGCCGCTCCTACAATGAGCAGTTCTTC.